One sample yielded the 20 T cell receptor beta chains listed below, sequenced in a study of blood T cells in healthy people across ages. Alongside a J-beta primer mix, a sample-barcoded 5' primer served in a second PCR lasting 7 to 11 cycles. Each CDR3 protein is one row after TCRdb ran MiXCR on the 5' RACE reads. The table has 730,000 or so distinct CDR3 sequences, 40% to 45% seen once; the top ten hold 20% to 25%. Material: blood. Receptors were obtained from a woman aged 60 to 75 in good health.

This chain connects TRBV28 to TRBJ2-1; 13 nucleotides line up with TRBD2. The ends lost 3 bases at V and 9 bases at J; junction bases unmatched: 8. The CDR3 totals 16 residues. Germline assignment: CDR1 MDHEN and CDR2 SYDVKM. CDR3 nucleotides: TGTGCCAGCAGTTTCGGGACTAGCGGGATGGTCCGTGAGCAGTTCTTC. The encoded protein is CASSFGTSGMVREQFF.

About this clonotype itself: Mismatch with germline at one junction end may stem from a read error. This chain uses TRBV10-3 with TRBJ2-7; the D gene is possibly TRBD2 (6 bases). The end of the DNA aligns better with TRBJ2-5, so the J call may be wrong. The CDR3 loop spans 12 amino acids. Germline V CDR1 and CDR2: ENHRY, SYGVKD. This chain's CDR3 is CAINEEGWTQYF. CDR3 nucleotide sequence: TGTGCCATCAATGAGGAGGGGTGGACCCAGTACTTC.

This clonotype was counted only a few times. The V gene is TRBV7-2, the J gene TRBJ2-7; 12 nucleotides match TRBD1. Germline assignment: CDR1 SGHTA and CDR2 FQGNSA. With 4 bases clipped from V and 7 bases from J, the junction kept 8 bases outside the gene matches. This CDR3 region has 15 residues. CDR3 residues: CASSYQGQGAEEQYF. The CDR3 DNA is TGTGCCAGCAGCTACCAGGGACAGGGGGCGGAGGAGCAGTACTTC.

This clonotype was observed many times. The chain carries TRBV27 and TRBJ2-7; D unclear. CDR3 length: 12 residues. V lost 10 bases and J lost 3, with 13 bases in between. Germline values: CDR1 MNHEY, CDR2 SMNVEV (reference sequence). This chain's CDR3 is CATGPGVYEQYF. The CDR3 region has the DNA TGTGCCACCGGGCCCGGAGTCTACGAGCAGTACTTC.

Comment on this clonotype: One end of the junction varies from germline; a read error may be responsible. The chain employs TRBV6-5 and TRBJ2-7; TRBD2 agrees at 9 bases. CDR1 is MNHEY and CDR2 is SVGAGI in the germline V gene. The CDR3 is 13 amino acids. CDR3 amino acids: CASKGTSSDEQYF. CDR3 in DNA: TGTGCCAGTAAGGGGACTAGCTCCGACGAGCAGTACTTC.

CDR3 nucleotides: TGTGCCAGCAGCGTAGGCTCTAGCGGCACTAGCACAGATACGCAGTATTTT. This sequence encodes CASSVGSSGTSTDTQYF. The genes are TRBV9 and TRBJ2-3; 7 bases are a match to TRBD2. V shed 0 bases and J 0 bases; nucleotides not matched to a gene: 7. The CDR3 consists of 17 residues. The germline gives CDR1 SGDLS, CDR2 YYNGEE. The whole variable domain, remainder taken from reference TRBV9 and TRBJ2-3, is DSGVTQTPKHLITATGQRVTLRCSPRSGDLSVYWYQQSLDQGLQFLIQYYNGEERAKGNILERFSAQQFPDLHSELNLSSLELGDSALYFCASSVGSSGTSTDTQYFGPGTRLTVL.

As for this clonotype: This may come from a read error, since a much larger clone is one base off. This CDR3 reads CASSQGKTSNSYNEQFF. In nucleotides, the CDR3 is TGTGCCAGCAGCCAGGGGAAAACTTCTAACTCCTACAATGAGCAGTTCTTC. The chain uses TRBV4-2 and TRBJ2-1; D gene unclear. CDR3 size: 17 residues. V was trimmed by 3 bases and J by 0 bases, leaving 15 bases between them. CDR1 and CDR2 from the germline V gene are LGHNA and YNFKEQ.

The rearrangement links TRBV3-1 to TRBJ2-5; D uncertain. CDR3 length equals 13 residues. CDR1 LGHDT and CDR2 YNNKEL come from the germline V gene (reference sequence). V was trimmed by 1 base and J by 3 bases, leaving 6 bases between them. The CDR3 sequence is CASSQGGEETQYF. DNA of the CDR3: TGTGCCAGCAGCCAAGGTGGGGAAGAGACCCAGTACTTC.

This clonotype has more than one count but fewer than ten. The CDR3 coding sequence is TGCAGCGTTGGAGAGGGAATGACCTACGAGCAGTACTTC. As protein: CSVGEGMTYEQYF. The V and J genes are TRBV29-1 and TRBJ2-7, with a tentative D call TRBD2 (5 bases). The V end was cut by 4 bases, the J end by 2 bases, with 12 bases between. Per the germline V gene, CDR1 is SQVTM and CDR2 is ANQGSEA. This CDR3 has 13 amino acids.

This clonotype was observed a few times. The J gene is TRBJ1-1, the V gene TRBV28; 9 positions agree with TRBD1. The length of the CDR3 is 13 residues. The germline CDR1 and CDR2 sequences are MDHEN and SYDVKM. J was trimmed by 7 bases and V by 6 bases; bases with no gene match: 6. In nucleotides, the CDR3 is TGTGCCAGCAGGGGACAGGGTTTTTTTGAAGCTTTCTTT. Encoded protein: CASRGQGFFEAFF. Complete variable domain (other parts from reference TRBV28 and TRBJ1-1): DVKVTQSSRYLVKRTGEKVFLECVQDMDHENMFWYRQDPGLGLRLIYFSYDVKMKEKGDIPEGYSVSREKKERFSLILESASTNQTSMYLCASRGQGFFEAFFGQGTRLTVV.

The chain carries TRBV11-1 and TRBJ1-1, with TRBD1 as a possible D gene (5 bases). The V end was cut by 5 bases, the J end by 10 bases, with 11 bases between. This CDR3 has 11 amino acids. Germline lookup yields CDR1 SGHAT and CDR2 FQDESV (reference sequence). CDR3 sequence reads: CASSKDRGAFF. CDR3 DNA sequence: TGTGCCAGCAGCAAAGACAGAGGAGCTTTCTTT.

The J gene is TRBJ1-1, the V gene TRBV27, with a tentative D call TRBD1 (6 bases). V was shortened by 7 bases and J by 5 bases, with 14 bases between the two germline ends. CDR3 length equals 13 residues. Germline-derived CDR1 and CDR2 are MNHEY and SMNVEV (reference sequence). The chain's CDR3 is CASMVGGGTEAFF. For the CDR3, the DNA is TGTGCCAGCATGGTCGGGGGCGGGACTGAAGCTTTCTTT.

This clonotype was seen a few times. The J gene is TRBJ2-3, the V gene TRBV6-6, with TRBD1 identical over 7 bases. The CDR3 sequence is 16 residues long. Trimming cost V 5 bases and J 2 bases; bases outside gene matches: 10. Germline CDR1 MNHNY, CDR2 SVGAGI (reference sequence). The CDR3 DNA sequence: TGTGCCAGCAGTACCCACAGGGGATCCCCCACAGATACGCAGTATTTT. This codes for CASSTHRGSPTDTQYF.

As regards this clonotype: This may come from a read error, since a much larger clone is one base off. The chain links TRBV7-9 to TRBJ2-7; 7 nucleotides match TRBD1. The CDR3 covers 15 residues. CDR1 and CDR2 from the germline V gene are SEHNR and FQNEAQ (reference sequence). The CDR3 region is CAGSFSQGTTYEQYF. CDR3 nucleotide sequence: TGTGCCGGCAGCTTTTCACAGGGGACAACCTACGAGCAGTACTTC.

This chain links TRBV2 with TRBJ1-5; 7 nucleotides match TRBD1. The germline V gene has CDR1 SNHLY and CDR2 FYNNEI. The CDR3 is 15 amino acids. Trimming at V came to 6 bases and at J to 2 bases, leaving 7 bases not matched to a gene. CDR3 sequence reads: CASRATGVGNQPQHF. CDR3 in DNA: TGTGCCAGCAGAGCCACAGGGGTTGGCAATCAGCCCCAGCATTTT.

Only a few counts were recorded for this clonotype. The genes are TRBV12-3 or TRBV12-4 and TRBJ2-1; 9 nucleotides line up with TRBD1. With V trimmed by 6 bases and J by 10 bases, 10 bases remained unmatched. CDR3 length: 14 residues. The DNA for the CDR3 is TGTGCCAGCAGGGGACAGGGTTTGGTGGGGGAGCAGTTCTTC. This translates into CASRGQGLVGEQFF.

CDR3 region: CASSYGGSYEQYF. CDR3 DNA sequence: TGTGCCAGCAGTTACGGGGGAAGCTACGAGCAGTACTTC. The rearrangement uses TRBV6-6 and TRBJ2-7, with D perhaps matching TRBD1 or TRBD2 (5 bases each). CDR1 and CDR2 (germline): MNHNY, SVGAGI (reference sequence). V lost 2 bases and J lost 3, with 8 bases in between. CDR3 size: 13 residues.

This clonotype was seen more than once but under ten times. A much bigger clone sits one base away, suggesting this may be a read error. The V call is TRBV20-1, the J call TRBJ2-1; the D is unclear. The CDR3 spans 12 residues. Germline V gives CDR1 DFQATT, CDR2 SNEGSKA (reference sequence). CDR3 loop: CSASGQRNGQFF. CDR3 DNA: TGCAGTGCTAGCGGGCAAAGGAATGGGCAGTTCTTC.

This clonotype has only a few counts. The rearrangement links TRBV9 to TRBJ1-6; D unclear. Between the trimmed V and J ends, which lost 3 bases and 9 bases, there was a span of 13 bases. The germline V gene has CDR1 SGDLS and CDR2 YYNGEE. CDR3 length equals 14 residues. Here the CDR3 reads CASSAGPTGSPLHF. Written as DNA, the CDR3 is TGTGCCAGCAGCGCCGGACCCACGGGTTCACCCCTCCACTTT.

The CDR3 nucleotides read TGTGCCAGCGGGACAGGGGGCGTCACTGAAGCTTTCTTT. Translated, it gives CASGTGGVTEAFF. The chain couples TRBV27 to TRBJ1-1; TRBD1 matches at 12 bases. Germline-derived CDR1 and CDR2 are MNHEY and SMNVEV (reference sequence). The CDR3 spans 13 residues. Trimming at V came to 8 bases and at J to 4 bases, leaving 2 bases not matched to a gene.